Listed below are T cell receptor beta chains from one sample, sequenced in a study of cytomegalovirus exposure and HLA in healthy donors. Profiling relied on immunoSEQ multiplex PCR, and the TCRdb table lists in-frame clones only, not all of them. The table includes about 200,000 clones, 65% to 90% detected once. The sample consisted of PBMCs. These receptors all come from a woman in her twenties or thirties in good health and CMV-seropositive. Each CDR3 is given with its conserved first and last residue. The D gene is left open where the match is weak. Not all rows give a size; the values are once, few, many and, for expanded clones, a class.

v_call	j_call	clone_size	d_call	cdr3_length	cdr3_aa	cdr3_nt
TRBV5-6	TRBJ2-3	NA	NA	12	CASSFNIDTQYF	TGTGCCAGCAGCTTCAACATAGATACGCAGTATTTT
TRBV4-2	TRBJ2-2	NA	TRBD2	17	CASSQVLAGSNTGELFF	TGTGCCAGCAGCCAAGTCCTAGCGGGATCGAACACCGGGGAGCTGTTTTTT
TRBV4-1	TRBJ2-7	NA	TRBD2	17	CASSPNPLWEGRYEQYF	TGCGCCAGCAGCCCGAACCCCCTTTGGGAGGGCCGCTACGAGCAGTACTTC
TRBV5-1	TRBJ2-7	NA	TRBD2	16	CASSLEGLAGSYEQYF	TGCGCCAGCAGCTTGGAGGGACTAGCGGGCTCCTACGAGCAGTACTTC
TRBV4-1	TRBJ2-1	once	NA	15	CANSQQTGSYNEQFF	TGCGCCAACAGCCAACAAACCGGGAGCTACAATGAGCAGTTCTTC
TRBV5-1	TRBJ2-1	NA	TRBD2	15	CASSLESSGYNEQFF	TGCGCCAGCAGCTTGGAGTCTAGCGGCTACAATGAGCAGTTCTTC
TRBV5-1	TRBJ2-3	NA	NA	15	CASSLAPNNIDTQYF	TGCGCCAGCAGCTTGGCCCCCAACAACATTGATACGCAGTATTTT
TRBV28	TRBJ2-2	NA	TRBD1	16	CASSLFQGQGTGELFF	TGTGCCAGCAGTTTATTTCAAGGACAGGGTACCGGGGAGCTGTTTTTT
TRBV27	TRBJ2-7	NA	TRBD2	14	CASSTAGVPYEQYF	TGTGCCAGCAGCACAGCGGGAGTGCCCTACGAGCAGTACTTC
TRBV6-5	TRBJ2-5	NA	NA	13	CASSYSHRETQYF	TGTGCCAGCAGTTACTCGCATCGGGAGACCCAGTACTTC
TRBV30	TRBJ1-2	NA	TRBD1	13	CAWSLGQVYGYTF	TGTGCCTGGAGTCTCGGACAGGTTTATGGCTACACCTTC
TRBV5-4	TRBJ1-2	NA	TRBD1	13	CASRNTGDTGYTF	TGTGCCAGCAGGAATACAGGGGATACTGGCTACACCTTC
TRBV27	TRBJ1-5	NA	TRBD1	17	CASRATGGARVGQPQHF	TGTGCCAGCAGAGCGACAGGGGGCGCCCGAGTCGGTCAGCCCCAGCATTTT
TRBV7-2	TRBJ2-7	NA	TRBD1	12	CASSEDRDREYF	TGTGCCAGCAGCGAGGACCGGGACAGAGAGTACTTC
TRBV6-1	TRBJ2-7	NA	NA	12	CASSERGYEQYF	TGTGCCAGCAGTGAAAGGGGATACGAGCAGTACTTC
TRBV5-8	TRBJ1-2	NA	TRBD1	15	CASSAGTGVLYGYTF	TGTGCCAGCAGCGCCGGGACAGGGGTCCTCTATGGCTACACCTTC
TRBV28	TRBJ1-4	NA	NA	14	CASSFKGTNEKLFF	TGTGCCAGCAGTTTTAAGGGGACTAATGAAAAACTGTTTTTT
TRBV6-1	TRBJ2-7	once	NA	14	CASSDTAYSYEQYF	TGTGCCAGCTCCGACACAGCTTACTCCTACGAGCAGTACTTC
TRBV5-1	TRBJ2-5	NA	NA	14	CASSRRIGGETQYF	TGCGCCAGCAGCCGCCGGATAGGGGGAGAGACCCAGTACTTC
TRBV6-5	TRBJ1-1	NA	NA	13	CASSYKRGTEAFF	TGTGCCAGCAGTTACAAAAGGGGCACTGAAGCTTTCTTT
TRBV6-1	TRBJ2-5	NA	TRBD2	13	CASGRGLQETQYF	TGTGCCAGCGGGAGGGGACTCCAGGAGACCCAGTACTTC
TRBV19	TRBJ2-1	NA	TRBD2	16	CASSIIGGRASNEQFF	TGTGCCAGTAGTATCATCGGCGGGAGGGCCTCCAATGAGCAGTTCTTC
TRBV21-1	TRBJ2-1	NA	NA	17	CASSKITGKNSYNEQFF	TGTGCCAGCAGCAAAATAACAGGAAAAAACTCCTACAATGAGCAGTTCTTC